This TCR beta chain was identified during a study of shared clonotypes between healthy human individuals. The CDR3 spans 13 residues. CDR1 is SGDLS and CDR2 is YYNGEE in the germline V gene. V was trimmed by 3 bases and J by 6 bases, leaving 10 bases between them. Method: immunoSEQ multiplex PCR; TCRdb's copy keeps in-frame clones and lacks some. Here the sample spans about 2.5 million clones, under 95% being singletons. Sequenced sample: naive CD4+ T cells from PBMCs. As to subset: CD45RA+ positively selected. The receptor was derived from a man younger than 30 in good health. Some clones in this sample may be carry-over from other donors' samples. This rearrangement joins TRBV9 to TRBJ2-1; unclear D gene. CDR3: CASSAMFGNEQFF. DNA of the CDR3: TGTGCCAGCAGCGCCATGTTTGGCAATGAGCAGTTCTTC.